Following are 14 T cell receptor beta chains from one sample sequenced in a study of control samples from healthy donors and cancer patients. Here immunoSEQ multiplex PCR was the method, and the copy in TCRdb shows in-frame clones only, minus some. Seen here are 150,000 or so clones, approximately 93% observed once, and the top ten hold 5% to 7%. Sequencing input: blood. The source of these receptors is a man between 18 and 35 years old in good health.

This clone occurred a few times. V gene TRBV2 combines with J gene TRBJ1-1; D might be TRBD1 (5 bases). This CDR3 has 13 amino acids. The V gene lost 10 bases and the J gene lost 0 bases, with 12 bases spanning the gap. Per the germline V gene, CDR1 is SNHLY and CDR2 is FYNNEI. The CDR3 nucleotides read TGTGCCATCTCTAGACAGATGAACACTGAAGCTTTCTTT. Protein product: CAISRQMNTEAFF. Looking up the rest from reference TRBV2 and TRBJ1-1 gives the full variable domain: EPEVTQTPSHQVTQMGQEVILRCVPISNHLYFYWYRQILGQKVEFLVSFYNNEISEKSEIFDDQFSVERPDGSNFTLKIRSTKLEDSAMYFCAISRQMNTEAFFGQGTRLTVV.

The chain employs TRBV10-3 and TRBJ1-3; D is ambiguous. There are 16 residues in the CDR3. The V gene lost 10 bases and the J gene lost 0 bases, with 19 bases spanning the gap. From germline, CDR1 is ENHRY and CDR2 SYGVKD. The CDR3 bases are TGTGCCACGGCGTTCTACCGGCCCCGCTCTGGAAACACCATATATTTT. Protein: CATAFYRPRSGNTIYF.

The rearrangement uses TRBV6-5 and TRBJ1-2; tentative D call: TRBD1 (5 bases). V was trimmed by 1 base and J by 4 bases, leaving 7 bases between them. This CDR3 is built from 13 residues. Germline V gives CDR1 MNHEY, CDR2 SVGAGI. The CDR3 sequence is CASSYFQGYGYTF. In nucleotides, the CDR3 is TGTGCCAGCAGTTACTTCCAGGGCTATGGCTACACCTTC.

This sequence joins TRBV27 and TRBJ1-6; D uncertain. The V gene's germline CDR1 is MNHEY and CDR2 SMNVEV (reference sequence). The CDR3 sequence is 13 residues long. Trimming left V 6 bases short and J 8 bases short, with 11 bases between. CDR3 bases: TGTGCCAGCAGCTTGGCATCGGATTCACCCCTCCACTTT. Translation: CASSLASDSPLHF.

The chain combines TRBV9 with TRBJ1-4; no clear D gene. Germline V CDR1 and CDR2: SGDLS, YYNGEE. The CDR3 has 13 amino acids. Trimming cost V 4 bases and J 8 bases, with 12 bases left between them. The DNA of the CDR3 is TGTGCCAGCAGCCCTACTCCGAGGGAAAAACTGTTTTTT. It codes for CASSPTPREKLFF.

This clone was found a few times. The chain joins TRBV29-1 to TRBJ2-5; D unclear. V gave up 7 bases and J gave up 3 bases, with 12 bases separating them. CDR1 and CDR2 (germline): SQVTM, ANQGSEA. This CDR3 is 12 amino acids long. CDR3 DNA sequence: TGCAGCGCTACGACACGGAAAGAGACCCAGTACTTC. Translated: CSATTRKETQYF.

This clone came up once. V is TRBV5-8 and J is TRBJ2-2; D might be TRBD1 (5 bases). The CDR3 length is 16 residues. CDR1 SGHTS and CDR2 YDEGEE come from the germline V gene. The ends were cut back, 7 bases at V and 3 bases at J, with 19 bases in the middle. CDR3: CASPKGQGSYTGELFF. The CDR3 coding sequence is TGTGCCAGCCCCAAGGGGCAGGGCTCCTACACCGGGGAGCTGTTTTTT.

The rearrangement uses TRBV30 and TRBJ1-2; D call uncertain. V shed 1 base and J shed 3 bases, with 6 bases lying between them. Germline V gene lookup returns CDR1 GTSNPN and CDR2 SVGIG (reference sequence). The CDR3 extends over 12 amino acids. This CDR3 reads CAWSARDYGYTF. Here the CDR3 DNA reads TGTGCCTGGAGTGCCCGGGACTATGGCTACACCTTC.

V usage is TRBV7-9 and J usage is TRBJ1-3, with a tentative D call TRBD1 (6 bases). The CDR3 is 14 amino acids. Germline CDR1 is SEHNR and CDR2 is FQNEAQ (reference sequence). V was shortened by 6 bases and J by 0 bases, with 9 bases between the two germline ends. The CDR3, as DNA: TGTGCCAGCAGGTTACAGGGCTCTGGAAACACCATATATTTT. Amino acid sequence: CASRLQGSGNTIYF. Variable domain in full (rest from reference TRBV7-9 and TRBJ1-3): DTGVSQNPRHKITKRGQNVTFRCDPISEHNRLYWYRQTLGQGPEFLTYFQNEAQLEKSRLLSDRFSAERPKGSFSTLEIQRTEQGDSAMYLCASRLQGSGNTIYFGEGSWLTVV.

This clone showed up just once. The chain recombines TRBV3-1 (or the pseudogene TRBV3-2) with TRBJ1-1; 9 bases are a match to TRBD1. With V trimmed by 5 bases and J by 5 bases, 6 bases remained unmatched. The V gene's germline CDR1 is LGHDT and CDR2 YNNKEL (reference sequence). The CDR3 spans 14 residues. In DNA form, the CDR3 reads TGTGCCAGCAGCGAACAGGGGGCGCGTACTGAAGCTTTCTTT. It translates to CASSEQGARTEAFF.

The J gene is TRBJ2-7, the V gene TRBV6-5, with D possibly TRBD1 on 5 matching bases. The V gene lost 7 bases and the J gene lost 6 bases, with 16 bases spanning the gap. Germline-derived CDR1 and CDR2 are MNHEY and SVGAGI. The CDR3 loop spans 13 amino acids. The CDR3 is CASNHQGPSEQYF. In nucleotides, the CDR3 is TGTGCCAGCAATCATCAGGGTCCCTCCGAGCAGTACTTC.

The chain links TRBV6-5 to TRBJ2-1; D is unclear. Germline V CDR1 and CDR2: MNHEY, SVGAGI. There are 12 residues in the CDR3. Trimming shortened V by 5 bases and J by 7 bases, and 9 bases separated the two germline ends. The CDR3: CASSPTENEQFF. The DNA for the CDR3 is TGTGCCAGCAGTCCGACTGAAAATGAGCAGTTCTTC.

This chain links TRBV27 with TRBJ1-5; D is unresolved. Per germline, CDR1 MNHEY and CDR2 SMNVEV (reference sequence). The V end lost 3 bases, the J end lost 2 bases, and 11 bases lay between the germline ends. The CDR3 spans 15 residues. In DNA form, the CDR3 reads TGTGCCAGCAGTTTCGATTATACCGGCAATCAGCCCCAGCATTTT. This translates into CASSFDYTGNQPQHF.

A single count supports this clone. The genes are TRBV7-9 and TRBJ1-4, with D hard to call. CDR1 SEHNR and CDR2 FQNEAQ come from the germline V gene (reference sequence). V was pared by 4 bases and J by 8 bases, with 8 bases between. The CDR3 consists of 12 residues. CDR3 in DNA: TGTGCCAGCAGCTCACGAGCCGAAAAACTGTTTTTT. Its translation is CASSSRAEKLFF.